This TCR beta chain was documented in a study of cytomegalovirus exposure and HLA in healthy donors. Primers for the PCR totalled 60 Vbeta and 13 Jbeta. Produced via immunoSEQ multiplex PCR; TCRdb's table is partial and in-frame only. The sample carries 75,000 to 90,000 clones, around 73% recorded once. As for this clone: Antigen: not known.

General study findings and limits: A later look showed TCR association rates differing by HLA locus, highest for DRB1 and lowest for HLA-C. High sensitivity and specificity were reportedly achieved when the classifier diagnosed cytomegalovirus status.

Germline CDR1 and CDR2: MNHNS and SASEGT. V gave up 7 bases and J gave up 1 base; unmatched junction bases: 6. The CDR3 totals 14 residues. V usage is TRBV6-1 and J usage is TRBJ1-1; 7 bases are shared with TRBD1. The origin of this receptor is a man aged 50-59 years in good health and CMV-seronegative. Sequenced: PBMCs. The CDR3 nucleotides read TGTGCCAGCATTCCCAGGGGGGCGAACACTGAAGCTTTCTTT. This translates into CASIPRGANTEAFF.